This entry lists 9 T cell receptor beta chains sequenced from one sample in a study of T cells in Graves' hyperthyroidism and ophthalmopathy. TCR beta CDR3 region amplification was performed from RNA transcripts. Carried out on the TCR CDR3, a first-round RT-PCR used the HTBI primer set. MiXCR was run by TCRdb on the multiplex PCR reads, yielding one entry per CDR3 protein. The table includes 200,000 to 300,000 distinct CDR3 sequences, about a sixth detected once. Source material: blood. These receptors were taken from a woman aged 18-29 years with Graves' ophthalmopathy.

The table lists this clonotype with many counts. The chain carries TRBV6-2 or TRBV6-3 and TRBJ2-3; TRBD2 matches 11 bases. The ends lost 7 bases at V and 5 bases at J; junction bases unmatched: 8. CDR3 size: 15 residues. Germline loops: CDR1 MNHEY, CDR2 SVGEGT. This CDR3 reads CASTLPGTSGDTQYF. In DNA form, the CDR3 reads TGTGCCAGCACCCTCCCGGGGACTAGCGGAGATACGCAGTATTTT.

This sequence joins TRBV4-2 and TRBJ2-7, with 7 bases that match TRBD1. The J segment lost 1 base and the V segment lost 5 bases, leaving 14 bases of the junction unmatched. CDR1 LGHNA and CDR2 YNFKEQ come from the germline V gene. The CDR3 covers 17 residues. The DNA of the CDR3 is TGTGCCAGCAGCGAGGGACAGCCCTTCGAATCTTCCTACGAGCAGTACTTC. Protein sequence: CASSEGQPFESSYEQYF.

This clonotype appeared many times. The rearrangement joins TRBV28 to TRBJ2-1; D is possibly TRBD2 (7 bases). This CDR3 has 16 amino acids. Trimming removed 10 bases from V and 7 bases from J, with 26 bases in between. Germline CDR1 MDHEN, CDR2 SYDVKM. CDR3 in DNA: TGTGCCACCGGGGGCCTAGCGGCATCGAGAAGGAATGAGCAGTTCTTC. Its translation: CATGGLAASRRNEQFF.

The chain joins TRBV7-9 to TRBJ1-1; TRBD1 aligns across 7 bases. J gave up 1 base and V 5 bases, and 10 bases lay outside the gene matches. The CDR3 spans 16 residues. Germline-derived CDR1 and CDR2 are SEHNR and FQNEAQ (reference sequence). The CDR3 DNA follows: TGTGCCAGCAGCCGAAAGCAACAGGGGTGGAACACTGAAGCTTTCTTT. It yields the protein CASSRKQQGWNTEAFF.

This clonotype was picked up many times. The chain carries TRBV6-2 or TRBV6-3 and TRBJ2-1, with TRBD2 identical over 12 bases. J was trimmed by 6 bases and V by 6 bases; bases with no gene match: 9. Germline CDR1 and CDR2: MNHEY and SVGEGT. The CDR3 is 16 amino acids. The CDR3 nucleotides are TGTGCCAGCAGCATTCCGACTAGCGGGAGAATCAATGAGCAGTTCTTC. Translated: CASSIPTSGRINEQFF.

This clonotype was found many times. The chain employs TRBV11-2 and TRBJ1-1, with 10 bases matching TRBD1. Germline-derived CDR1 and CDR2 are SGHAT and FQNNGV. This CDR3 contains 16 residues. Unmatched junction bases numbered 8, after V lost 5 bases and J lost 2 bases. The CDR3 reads CASSLGQGSSNTEAFF. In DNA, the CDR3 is TGTGCCAGCAGCCTGGGACAGGGGAGCAGTAACACTGAAGCTTTCTTT.

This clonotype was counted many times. CDR3 residues: CAWSQKRDYEQYF. The DNA for the CDR3 is TGTGCCTGGAGTCAGAAGAGGGACTACGAGCAGTACTTC. The chain joins TRBV30 to TRBJ2-7; D possibly corresponds to TRBD2 (5 bases). Germline CDR1 reads GTSNPN; CDR2 reads SVGIG (reference sequence). V was cut by 2 bases and J by 3 bases, with 11 bases left in between. The CDR3 contains 13 residues.

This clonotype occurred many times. CDR3 in DNA: TGTGCCAGCAGTTTACTAGCGGGAGTCGAGCAGTACTTC. Translation gives CASSLLAGVEQYF. The V gene is TRBV27, the J gene TRBJ2-7; TRBD2 matches at 10 bases. J was trimmed by 6 bases and V by 2 bases; bases with no gene match: 1. Germline lookup yields CDR1 MNHEY and CDR2 SMNVEV (reference sequence). This CDR3 comprises 13 residues.

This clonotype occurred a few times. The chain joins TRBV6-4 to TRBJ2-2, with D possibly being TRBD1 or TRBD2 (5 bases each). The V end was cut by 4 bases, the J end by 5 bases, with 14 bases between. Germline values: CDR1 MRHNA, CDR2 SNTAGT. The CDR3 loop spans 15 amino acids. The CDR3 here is CASSVGGQGTGELFF. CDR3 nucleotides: TGTGCCAGCAGTGTCGGAGGCCAGGGAACCGGGGAGCTGTTTTTT.